These 8 T cell receptor beta chains share one sample of origin, sequenced in a study of cytomegalovirus exposure and HLA in healthy donors. Clones were sequenced by immunoSEQ multiplex PCR, and TCRdb holds only the in-frame ones, with some missing. This sample yields hundreds of thousands of clones, of which approximately 88% are seen a single time; over 13% belongs to the top ten. The sequenced material came from PBMCs. These receptors were taken from a woman aged 25-40 years in good health and CMV-seropositive.

The V and J genes are TRBV10-2 and TRBJ2-1; TRBD2 aligns across 14 bases. From germline, CDR1 is WSHSY and CDR2 SAAADI. The V gene end was trimmed by 10 bases and the J gene end by 4 bases; junction bases not matched to a gene: 3. There are 14 residues in the CDR3. The CDR3 loop reads CATRLAGGYNEQFF. In DNA, the CDR3 is TGCGCCACAAGACTAGCGGGAGGGTACAATGAGCAGTTCTTC.

V usage is TRBV5-1 and J usage is TRBJ2-3, with D unresolved. Germline CDR1 is SGHRS and CDR2 is YFSETQ. This CDR3 region has 13 residues. V lost 2 bases and J lost 4, with 8 bases in between. The CDR3 reads CASSFGSADTQYF. DNA of the CDR3: TGCGCCAGCAGCTTTGGTTCAGCAGATACGCAGTATTTT.

This clone has a single count. This chain uses TRBV30 with TRBJ1-1, with TRBD1 matching over 9 bases. Germline assignment: CDR1 GTSNPN and CDR2 SVGIG (reference sequence). CDR3 length: 15 residues. Losses at the gene ends were 2 bases for V and 4 bases for J; bases not matched to a gene: 8. CDR3 coding DNA: TGTGCCTGGAGTACCGGGACAGGGTCGGGCACTGAAGCTTTCTTT. Encoded protein: CAWSTGTGSGTEAFF.

The rearrangement uses TRBV30 and TRBJ2-1; the D gene could be TRBD1 or TRBD2 (5 bases each). This CDR3 has 14 amino acids. Trimming removed 1 base from V and 0 bases from J, with 7 bases in between. Germline V gives CDR1 GTSNPN, CDR2 SVGIG (reference sequence). DNA of the CDR3: TGTGCCTGGAGTGCAGGGAGCTCCTACAATGAGCAGTTCTTC. This gives the protein CAWSAGSSYNEQFF.

The V call is TRBV7-3, the J call TRBJ2-1; 7 nucleotides line up with TRBD2. The CDR3 runs to 14 residues. The junction had 7 bases not matched to a gene; V was cut back by 3 bases and J by 8 bases. From germline, CDR1 is SGHTA and CDR2 FQGTGA. As DNA, the CDR3 is TGTGCCAGCAGCTTGGGCGGGAGCTTCGATGAGCAGTTCTTC. The encoded protein is CASSLGGSFDEQFF.

Details on this clone: Other nucleotide sequences from this sample produce the same CDR3. The V gene is TRBV5-1, the J gene TRBJ1-1; D possibly corresponds to TRBD1 (5 bases). Germline V gene lookup returns CDR1 SGHRS and CDR2 YFSETQ. Trimming cost V 2 bases and J 0 bases, with 8 bases left between them. The CDR3 loop spans 14 amino acids. The CDR3: CASSLEGMNTEAFF. CDR3 DNA: TGCGCCAGCAGCTTAGAGGGGATGAACACTGAAGCTTTCTTT.

The chain has TRBV5-1 and TRBJ2-5; D possibly matches TRBD1 or TRBD2 (5 bases each). V dropped 0 bases and J dropped 1 base, with 13 bases sitting between them. Germline CDR1 SGHRS, CDR2 YFSETQ. The CDR3 extends over 16 amino acids. Here the CDR3 reads CASSLAGRRSQETQYF. In nucleotides, the CDR3 is TGCGCCAGCAGCTTGGCAGGGAGACGGAGCCAAGAGACCCAGTACTTC.

This rearrangement joins TRBV2 to TRBJ1-5, with TRBD1 as a possible D gene (6 bases). V dropped 4 bases and J dropped 5 bases, with 9 bases sitting between them. The CDR3 length is 13 residues. The V gene's germline CDR1 is SNHLY and CDR2 FYNNEI. CDR3 region: CASSGDTYQPQHF. The CDR3 DNA sequence: TGTGCCAGCAGTGGGGACACCTATCAGCCCCAGCATTTT. The full variable domain, with the rest looked up from reference TRBV2 and TRBJ1-5, is EPEVTQTPSHQVTQMGQEVILRCVPISNHLYFYWYRQILGQKVEFLVSFYNNEISEKSEIFDDQFSVERPDGSNFTLKIRSTKLEDSAMYFCASSGDTYQPQHFGDGTRLSIL.